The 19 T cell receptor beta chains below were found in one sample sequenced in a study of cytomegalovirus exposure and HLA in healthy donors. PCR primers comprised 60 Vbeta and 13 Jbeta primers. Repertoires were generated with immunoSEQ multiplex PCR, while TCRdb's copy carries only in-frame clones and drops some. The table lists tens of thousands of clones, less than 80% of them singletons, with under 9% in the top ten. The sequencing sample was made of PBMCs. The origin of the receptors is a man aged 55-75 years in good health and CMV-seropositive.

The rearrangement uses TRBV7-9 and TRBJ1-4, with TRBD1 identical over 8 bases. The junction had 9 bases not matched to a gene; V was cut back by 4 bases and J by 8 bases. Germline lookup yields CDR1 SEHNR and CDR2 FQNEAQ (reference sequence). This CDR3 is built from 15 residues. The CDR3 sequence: CASSSQGAVKEKLFF. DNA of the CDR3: TGTGCCAGCAGCTCCCAGGGGGCGGTGAAGGAAAAACTGTTTTTT.

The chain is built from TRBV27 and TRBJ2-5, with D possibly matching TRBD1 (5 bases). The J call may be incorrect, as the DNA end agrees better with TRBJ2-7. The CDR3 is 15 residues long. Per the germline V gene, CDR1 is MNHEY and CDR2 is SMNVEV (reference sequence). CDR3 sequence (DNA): TGTGCCAGCAGGGGATGGGGCTCGGTCTCCTACGAGCAGTACTTC. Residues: CASRGWGSVSYEQYF.

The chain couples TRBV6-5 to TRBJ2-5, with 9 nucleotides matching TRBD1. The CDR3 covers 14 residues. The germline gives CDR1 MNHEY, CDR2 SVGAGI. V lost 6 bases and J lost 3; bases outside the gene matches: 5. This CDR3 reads CASRGTGGEETQYF. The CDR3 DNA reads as TGTGCCAGCAGAGGAACAGGGGGCGAAGAGACCCAGTACTTC.

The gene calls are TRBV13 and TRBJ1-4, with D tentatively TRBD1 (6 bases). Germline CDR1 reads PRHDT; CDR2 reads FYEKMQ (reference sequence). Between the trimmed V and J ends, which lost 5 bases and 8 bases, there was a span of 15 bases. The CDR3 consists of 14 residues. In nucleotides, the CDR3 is TGTGCCAGCAGCCGCAGGTTAGGGGGAGAAAAACTGTTTTTT. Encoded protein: CASSRRLGGEKLFF.

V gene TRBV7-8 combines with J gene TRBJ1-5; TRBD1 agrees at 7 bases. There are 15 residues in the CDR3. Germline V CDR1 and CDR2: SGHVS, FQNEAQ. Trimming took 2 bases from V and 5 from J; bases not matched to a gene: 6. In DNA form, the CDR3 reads TGTGCCAGCAGCTTAAGCAGACAGGGAGATCAGCCCCAGCATTTT. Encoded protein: CASSLSRQGDQPQHF.

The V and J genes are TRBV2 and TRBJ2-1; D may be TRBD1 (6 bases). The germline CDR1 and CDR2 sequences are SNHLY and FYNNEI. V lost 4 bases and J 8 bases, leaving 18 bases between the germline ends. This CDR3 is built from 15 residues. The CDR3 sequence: CASSGGQGRIDEQFF. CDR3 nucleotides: TGTGCCAGCAGTGGGGGGCAGGGACGTATCGATGAGCAGTTCTTC.

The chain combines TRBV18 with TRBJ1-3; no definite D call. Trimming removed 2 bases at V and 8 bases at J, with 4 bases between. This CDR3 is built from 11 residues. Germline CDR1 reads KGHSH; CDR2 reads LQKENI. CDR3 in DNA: TGTGCCAGCTCACCATCGGACACCATATATTTT. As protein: CASSPSDTIYF.

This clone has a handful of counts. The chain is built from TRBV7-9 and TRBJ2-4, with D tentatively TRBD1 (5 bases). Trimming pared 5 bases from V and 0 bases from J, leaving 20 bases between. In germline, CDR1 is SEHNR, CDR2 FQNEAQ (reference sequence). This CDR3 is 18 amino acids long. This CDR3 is CASSRSGPDRLAKNIQYF. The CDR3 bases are TGTGCCAGCAGCCGGAGTGGACCCGACAGACTAGCCAAAAACATTCAGTACTTC.

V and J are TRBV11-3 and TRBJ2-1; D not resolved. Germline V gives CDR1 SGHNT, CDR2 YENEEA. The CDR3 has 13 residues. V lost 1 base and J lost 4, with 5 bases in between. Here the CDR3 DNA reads TGTGCCAGCAGCTTAGGAGGATACAATGAGCAGTTCTTC. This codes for CASSLGGYNEQFF.

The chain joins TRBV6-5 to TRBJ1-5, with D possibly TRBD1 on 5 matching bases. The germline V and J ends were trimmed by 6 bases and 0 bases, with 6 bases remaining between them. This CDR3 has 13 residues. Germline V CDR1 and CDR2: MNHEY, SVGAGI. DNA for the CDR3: TGTGCCAGCAGACAGGCTAGCAATCAGCCCCAGCATTTT. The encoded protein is CASRQASNQPQHF.

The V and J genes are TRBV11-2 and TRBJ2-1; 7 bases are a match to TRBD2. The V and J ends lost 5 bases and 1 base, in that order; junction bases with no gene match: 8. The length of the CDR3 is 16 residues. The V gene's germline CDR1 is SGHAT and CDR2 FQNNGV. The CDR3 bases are TGTGCCAGCAGCGCAGGACTAGTTTCGTCCTACAATGAGCAGTTCTTC. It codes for CASSAGLVSSYNEQFF.

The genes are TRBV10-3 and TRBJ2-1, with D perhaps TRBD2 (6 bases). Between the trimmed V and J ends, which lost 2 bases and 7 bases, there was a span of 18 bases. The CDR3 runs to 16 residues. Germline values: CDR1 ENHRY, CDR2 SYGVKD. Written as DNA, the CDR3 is TGTGCCATCAGTGAGCGGACGGAGGGAGCCAGGAATGAGCAGTTCTTC. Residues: CAISERTEGARNEQFF.

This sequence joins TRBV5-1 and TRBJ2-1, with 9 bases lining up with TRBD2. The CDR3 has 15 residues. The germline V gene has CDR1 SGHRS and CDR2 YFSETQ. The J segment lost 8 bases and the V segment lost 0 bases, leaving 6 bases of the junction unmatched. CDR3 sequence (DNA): TGCGCCAGCAGCTTGGATAGCGGGGGAGGATATGAGCAGTTCTTC. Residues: CASSLDSGGGYEQFF.

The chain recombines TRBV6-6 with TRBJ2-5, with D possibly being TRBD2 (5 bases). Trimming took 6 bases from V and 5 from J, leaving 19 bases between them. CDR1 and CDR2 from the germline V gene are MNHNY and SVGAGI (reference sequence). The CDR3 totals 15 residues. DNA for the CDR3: TGTGCCAGCAGCCTCCGGACTTCCGCGGCGGAGACCCAGTACTTC. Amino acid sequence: CASSLRTSAAETQYF.

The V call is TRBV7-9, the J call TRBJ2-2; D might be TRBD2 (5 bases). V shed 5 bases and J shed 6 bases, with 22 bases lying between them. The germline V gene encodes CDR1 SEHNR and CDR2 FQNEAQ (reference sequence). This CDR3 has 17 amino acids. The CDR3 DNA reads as TGTGCCAGCAGCCCCCGCCCTTGGTATAGAGCGGCCGGGGAGCTGTTTTTT. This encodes CASSPRPWYRAAGELFF. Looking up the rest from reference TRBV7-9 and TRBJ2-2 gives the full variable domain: DTGVSQNPRHKITKRGQNVTFRCDPISEHNRLYWYRQTLGQGPEFLTYFQNEAQLEKSRLLSDRFSAERPKGSFSTLEIQRTEQGDSAMYLCASSPRPWYRAAGELFFGEGSRLTVL.

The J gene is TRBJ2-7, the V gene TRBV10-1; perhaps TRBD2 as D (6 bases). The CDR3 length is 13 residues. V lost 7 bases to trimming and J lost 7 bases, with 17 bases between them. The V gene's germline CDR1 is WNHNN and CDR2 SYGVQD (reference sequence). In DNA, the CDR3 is TGCGCCAGCACCTCTACCCTAGGAGGGGAGCAGTACTTC. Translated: CASTSTLGGEQYF.

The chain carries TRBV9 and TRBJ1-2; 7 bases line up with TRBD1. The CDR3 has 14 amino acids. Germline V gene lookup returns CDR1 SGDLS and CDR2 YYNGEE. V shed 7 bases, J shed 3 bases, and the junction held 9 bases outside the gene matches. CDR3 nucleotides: TGTGCCAGCGGAGCCCCGACAGGGTACTATGGCTACACCTTC. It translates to CASGAPTGYYGYTF.

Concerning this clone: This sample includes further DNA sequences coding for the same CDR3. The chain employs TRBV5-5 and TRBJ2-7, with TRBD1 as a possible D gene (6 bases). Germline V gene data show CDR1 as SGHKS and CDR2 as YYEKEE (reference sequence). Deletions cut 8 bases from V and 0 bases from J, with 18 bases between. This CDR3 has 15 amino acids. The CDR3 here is CASSKGHVSSYEQYF. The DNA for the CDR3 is TGTGCCAGTAGCAAGGGACATGTCAGCTCCTACGAGCAGTACTTC.

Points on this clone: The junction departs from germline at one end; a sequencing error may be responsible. The CDR3 nucleotides read TGTGCCGGCAGCGAGGAGGCGGGAGGGCCAGATACGCAGTATTTT. Its protein is CAGSEEAGGPDTQYF. V is TRBV6-1 and J is TRBJ2-3, with TRBD2 identical over 9 bases. The CDR3 is 15 amino acids. Per the germline V gene, CDR1 is MNHNS and CDR2 is SASEGT.